This T cell receptor beta chain was observed in a study of blood T cell repertoires in COVID-19. In the study overall: Samples of COVID-19 (acute and convalescent) were obtained from the United States, Italy and Spain. T cells, B-cell-depleted T cells, or PBMCs provided the cDNA or gDNA that served as material.

During active infection, Seattle patients enrolled and were then monitored through disease. Original processing notes: From reference gene primer amplification, estimates of nucleated cell counts were derived. The protocol was immunoSEQ multiplex PCR, while the TCRdb copy is restricted to in-frame clones and leaves out a portion. Clonal size and the V and J genes are those of that table, whereas D and trimming came from the DNA. The table has roughly 250,000 clones, 84% seen once; the top ten hold approximately 14%. The length of the CDR3 is 14 residues. Trimming took 4 bases from V and 7 from J, leaving 16 bases between them. Germline V CDR1 and CDR2: MGHRA, YSYEKL.

The clonotype comes from a person aged 65 to 79 with COVID-19, enrolled during active disease. Sequenced sample: peripheral blood. The chain joins TRBV4-1 to TRBJ1-2; maybe TRBD1 (6 bases). The CDR3 region has the DNA TGCGCCAGCAGCCTTTACGTGGACAGTTCTGGCTACACCTTC. Protein product: CASSLYVDSSGYTF.